The 2 T cell receptor beta chains below come from one sample, sequenced in a study of pediatric ulcerative colitis (dated by TCRdb to the late 2010s). Libraries were constructed by the immunoSEQ multiplex PCR assay. Drawn from immuneACCESS, this table holds only the in-frame rearrangements with V and J called that TCRdb kept. Clones are partly lost; checked studies trace under half to an unresolved V gene and leave the rest unexplained. For this sample the table gives about 64,000 clones, of which less than 90% were detected only once. Approximately 3.4% of the sample is taken by the ten largest. Specimen: blood. Every receptor here comes from a boy aged 5-17 years with severe ulcerative colitis.

The chain employs TRBV18 and TRBJ2-1; TRBD2 might be the D (6 bases). V lost 1 base and J lost 8, with 15 bases in between. The CDR3 length is 15 residues. Germline V gene data show CDR1 as KGHSH and CDR2 as LQKENI. The CDR3, as DNA: TGTGCCAGCTCACCACTAGAGTGGTCGGGGGATGAGCAGTTCTTC. This sequence encodes CASSPLEWSGDEQFF.

The chain combines TRBV5-1 with TRBJ1-1; D perhaps matches TRBD1 (6 bases). There are 14 residues in the CDR3. Germline CDR1 is SGHRS and CDR2 is YFSETQ. Trimming removed 5 bases from V and 2 bases from J, with 13 bases in between. The CDR3 DNA is TGCGCCAGCAGACAGGACAGCCTCAACACTGAAGCTTTCTTT. This codes for CASRQDSLNTEAFF. Using reference TRBV5-1 and TRBJ1-1 for the parts outside the CDR3, the full variable domain is KAGVTQTPRYLIKTRGQQVTLSCSPISGHRSVSWYQQTPGQGLQFLFEYFSETQRNKGNFPGRFSGRQFSNSRSEMNVSTLELGDSALYLCASRQDSLNTEAFFGQGTRLTVV.